These 30 T cell receptor beta chains share one sample of origin, sequenced in a study of CD8+ T cells in alopecia areata. Extracted RNA was reverse transcribed, and the resulting cDNA served as sequencing template. Profiling relied on immunoSEQ multiplex PCR, and the TCRdb table lists in-frame clones only, not all of them. This sample has roughly 3,200 clones, each found more than once. Time point: mouse skin 3 weeks after grafting. Source: skin, taken at week 3. Source of these receptors: a C3H/HeJ mouse with alopecia areata. This line is of MHC haplotype H2-k.

In its sample, this clone is medium-sized (0.01 to 0.1%). Gene names are mouse gene names. The read is 4 residues too short to cover the CDR3 end, so that end is filled in from the germline J gene. The chain joins TRBV5 to TRBJ2-1; possible D gene TRBD2, 7 bases. Germline-derived CDR1 and CDR2 are LGHNA and YNLKQL (reference sequence). This CDR3 is 14 amino acids long. Between the trimmed V and J ends, which lost 4 bases and 3 bases, there was a span of 10 bases. CDR3: CASSPGGRYAEQFF. CDR3 DNA (partial): TGTGCCAGCAGCCCCGGGGGGCGCTATGCT.

The sample holds many counts of this clone. Gene names are the mouse ones. The read gets to within 3 residues of the CDR3 end, and the germline J gene fills in the rest. The rearrangement uses TRBV1 and TRBJ1-6, with 8 positions matching TRBD1. TRBJ1-6 is designated an ORF whose function remains uncertain. Germline CDR1 and CDR2: NSQYPW and LRSPGD (reference sequence). This CDR3 is 17 amino acids long. V lost 1 base and J lost 1; bases outside the gene matches: 3. The sequenced part of the CDR3 DNA is TGCACCTGCAGTGCAGGGCAGGGGGCGTCCTATAATTCGCCC. This translates into CTCSAGQGASYNSP. The entire CDR3 sequence reads CTCSAGQGASYNSPLYF.

This clone was counted at least ten times. Gene names are the mouse ones. The read gets to within 4 residues of the CDR3 end, and the germline J gene fills in the rest. The chain employs TRBV5 and TRBJ2-3, with 9 bases identical to TRBD2. The germline V gene encodes CDR1 LGHNA and CDR2 YNLKQL (reference sequence). Germline trimming cut 4 bases from V and 4 bases from J; bases unmatched to any gene: 3. The length of the CDR3 is 14 residues. Partial CDR3 DNA: TGTGCCAGCAGCCTTGGGGGGGCATCAGAA. Its protein is CASSLGGASE. In full, the CDR3 reads CASSLGGASETLYF.

This clone was counted ten times or more. The gene names given are mouse names. Read sequence stops 4 residues before the CDR3 end, and the germline J gene provides the missing end. This rearrangement joins TRBV19 to TRBJ1-1, with TRBD1 matching over 8 bases. Germline CDR1 is FNHDT and CDR2 is SITEND (reference sequence). Trimming cost V 5 bases and J 4 bases; bases outside gene matches: 4. This CDR3 spans 13 amino acids. CDR3 loop: CASSRDRITEVFF. The CDR3 DNA, read in part, is TGTGCCAGCAGCCGGGACAGGATCACA. The full variable domain, completed using reference TRBV19 and TRBJ1-1, is GGIITQTPKFLIGQEGQKLTLKCQQNFNHDTMYWYRQDSGKGLRLIYYSITENDLQKGDLSEGYDASREKKSSFSLTVTSAQKNEMAVFLCASSRDRITEVFFGKGTRLTVV.

This clone has just a few counts. The genes and germline here are from mouse. The read terminates 4 residues ahead of where the CDR3 ends, so the germline J gene completes it. The chain combines TRBV2 with TRBJ2-2, with 9 bases fitting TRBD2. The CDR3 sequence is 17 residues long. V dropped 0 bases and J dropped 0; count of bases not matched to a gene: 2. Germline loops: CDR1 LGHNA, CDR2 YSYQKL. The DNA read from the CDR3 is TGTGCCAGCAGCCAAGACAACTGGGGGGCAAACACCGGG. Protein product: CASSQDNWGANTG. The CDR3 in full is CASSQDNWGANTGQLYF.

In its sample, this clone is medium-sized. The gene symbols are mouse symbols. From the germline J gene comes the end of the CDR3, since the read stops 4 residues before it. This chain links TRBV13-1 with TRBJ2-4; TRBD2 agrees at 9 bases. There are 14 residues in the CDR3. Germline values: CDR1 NSHNY, CDR2 SYGAGN. The CDR3 is CASSDLGGRNTLYF. CDR3 DNA, as far as it was read: TGTGCCAGCAGTGATTTGGGGGGGCGGAAC.

This clone was seen at least ten times. Gene names follow the mouse nomenclature. The missing CDR3 end, 4 residues past where the read stops, is filled in from the germline J gene. This chain uses TRBV31 with TRBJ2-2; the D gene is possibly TRBD1 (5 bases). The CDR3 has 12 amino acids. From germline, CDR1 is GKSSPN and CDR2 SITVG. Incomplete CDR3 DNA: TGTGCCTGGAGTCTAGAGGGGGGG. It translates to CAWSLEGG. The CDR3 in full is CAWSLEGGQLYF.

In its sample, this clone was seen a few times. The listed genes are named as in mouse. The read terminates 4 residues before the CDR3 end, so the remaining end is supplied by the germline J gene. The V call is TRBV31, the J call TRBJ1-2; 7 bases match TRBD1. There are 14 residues in the CDR3. Per germline, CDR1 GKSSPN and CDR2 SITVG. Trimming cost V 2 bases and J 0 bases; bases outside gene matches: 3. CDR3: CAWSWDRANSDYTF. The CDR3 bases that were read are TGTGCCTGGAGTTGGGACAGAGCAAACTCC.

In its sample, this clone was seen a few times. Here the gene names and germline are mouse. The read is 3 residues too short to cover the CDR3 end, so that end is filled in from the germline J gene. V usage is TRBV19 and J usage is TRBJ1-6, with 9 bases aligning to TRBD1. TRBJ1-6 is filed as an ORF, its function uncertain. The CDR3 has 15 amino acids. Unmatched junction bases numbered 0, after V lost 2 bases and J lost 3 bases. Germline-derived CDR1 and CDR2 are FNHDT and SITEND (reference sequence). The CDR3 DNA, read in part, is TGTGCCAGCAGTATGACAGGGGGCTATAATTCGCCC. Protein: CASSMTGGYNSP. The complete CDR3 protein is CASSMTGGYNSPLYF.

The sample holds a few counts of this clone. Gene labels here are mouse ones. The missing CDR3 end, 4 residues past where the read stops, is filled in from the germline J gene. This chain uses TRBV5 with TRBJ2-5; the match to TRBD2 covers 10 bases. The CDR3 covers 17 residues. The V gene's germline CDR1 is LGHNA and CDR2 YNLKQL (reference sequence). The part of the CDR3 DNA that was read is TGTGCCAGCAGCCAAGATTACCTGGGGGGGCGCTTGGAC. Protein: CASSQDYLGGRLD. The entire CDR3 sequence reads CASSQDYLGGRLDTQYF.

In its sample, this clone is medium-sized (0.01 to 0.1%). Mouse gene names and germline throughout. The read ends 4 residues before the CDR3 terminus; that terminus is restored from the germline J gene. The chain couples TRBV13-2 to TRBJ2-1; 7 bases are shared with TRBD2. The CDR3 totals 14 residues. V lost 1 base and J lost 6; bases outside the gene matches: 4. CDR1 NNHNN and CDR2 SYGAGS come from the germline V gene (reference sequence). The CDR3 protein is CASGDLGVGAEQFF. CDR3 DNA, as far as it was read: TGTGCCAGCGGTGATCTGGGGGTGGGTGCT.

Turning to this clone: Gene names are mouse gene names. The read is 4 residues too short to cover the CDR3 end, so that end is filled in from the germline J gene. V usage is TRBV13-2 and J usage is TRBJ2-7, with TRBD1 matching over 9 bases. The germline gives CDR1 NNHNN, CDR2 SYGAGS (reference sequence). This CDR3 spans 14 amino acids. The CDR3 DNA, read in part, is TGTGCCAGCGGTGATGGGGACAGGGAGTAT. Translation: CASGDGDREY. The CDR3, in full, reads CASGDGDREYEQYF.

This clone was counted a few times. Genes here carry mouse names. Read data end 4 residues before the CDR3 end; the end is taken from the germline J gene. This chain connects TRBV19 to TRBJ1-1, with a weak D call TRBD1 (5 bases). CDR1 is FNHDT and CDR2 is SITEND in the germline V gene (reference sequence). The CDR3 has 14 residues. The germline V and J ends were trimmed by 5 bases and 0 bases, with 11 bases remaining between them. The sequenced part of the CDR3 DNA is TGTGCCAGCAGCATGGGGGGGACAAACACA. Amino acid sequence: CASSMGGTNT. The whole CDR3 region reads CASSMGGTNTEVFF.

This clone is judged medium-sized. Gene labels here are mouse ones. The sequence runs out 4 residues before the end of the CDR3; the remainder is reconstructed from the germline J gene. The J gene is TRBJ2-3, the V gene TRBV13-3, with 13 bases fitting TRBD2. V was pared by 5 bases and J by 3 bases, with 6 bases of the junction left unmatched. CDR3 length equals 16 residues. The germline V gene encodes CDR1 NNHDY and CDR2 SYVADS. Here the CDR3 reads CASRRTGGARAETLYF. CDR3 DNA (partial): TGTGCCAGCAGGCGGACTGGGGGGGCGCGCGCAGAA.

This clone is deemed medium-sized. Gene labels here are mouse ones. The read ends 4 residues before the CDR3 terminus; that terminus is restored from the germline J gene. The rearrangement uses TRBV19 and TRBJ1-2; D is possibly TRBD1 (5 bases). V was shortened by 2 bases and J by 0 bases, with 8 bases between the two germline ends. Per germline, CDR1 FNHDT and CDR2 SITEND (reference sequence). The CDR3 length is 14 residues. The CDR3 loop is CASSMTAANSDYTF. CDR3 DNA (partial): TGTGCCAGCAGTATGACAGCCGCAAACTCC.

This clone was observed at least ten times. The genes and germline here are from mouse. The read is 4 residues too short to cover the CDR3 end, so that end is filled in from the germline J gene. The chain carries TRBV19 and TRBJ2-3, with a possible D match to TRBD1 (5 bases). Trimming took 0 bases from V and 1 from J, leaving 9 bases between them. This CDR3 region has 15 residues. Germline CDR1 is FNHDT and CDR2 is SITEND (reference sequence). CDR3: CASSIGRGGAETLYF. The DNA read from the CDR3 is TGTGCCAGCAGTATAGGGAGGGGAGGTGCAGAA.

Relative to its sample, this clone is medium-sized. Mouse names are used for the genes. Coverage ceases 4 residues before the CDR3 finishes, and the germline J gene fills in the end. This chain links TRBV13-3 with TRBJ2-1; 8 positions agree with TRBD2. V lost 5 bases and J lost 4; bases outside the gene matches: 5. The CDR3 sequence is 14 residues long. Germline V lookup: CDR1 NNHDY, CDR2 SYVADS. CDR3 DNA, as far as it was read: TGTGCCAGCAGCAGACTGGGGTTTTATGCT. Translating it yields CASSRLGFYA. The whole CDR3 is CASSRLGFYAEQFF.

Sample share makes this clone medium-sized. Genes and germline come from the mouse. The sequence runs out 4 residues before the end of the CDR3; the remainder is reconstructed from the germline J gene. V is TRBV1 and J is TRBJ2-2; 8 bases agree with TRBD2. Trimming took 0 bases from V and 3 from J; bases not matched to a gene: 3. There are 16 residues in the CDR3. The germline V gene encodes CDR1 NSQYPW and CDR2 LRSPGD (reference sequence). The sequenced CDR3 bases are TGCACCTGCAGTGCAGACGGGGGGGCCGACACCGGG. Its protein product is CTCSADGGADTG. The whole CDR3 sequence is CTCSADGGADTGQLYF.

In this sample, this clone turned up many times. The germline and genes are mouse ones. The observed sequence ends 4 residues before the CDR3 terminus, with the missing tail filled in from the germline J gene. The chain combines TRBV19 with TRBJ2-4; D remains unclear. Trimming removed 1 base from V and 1 base from J, with 4 bases in between. This CDR3 comprises 13 residues. In germline, CDR1 is FNHDT, CDR2 SITEND (reference sequence). The sequenced CDR3 bases are TGTGCCAGCAGTATATGGGGTCAAAAC. This encodes CASSIWGQN. The whole CDR3 is CASSIWGQNTLYF.

This clone was observed a handful of times. Genes and germline come from the mouse. The read gets to within 3 residues of the CDR3 end, and the germline J gene fills in the rest. V usage is TRBV19 and J usage is TRBJ1-6, with 8 bases matching TRBD1. TRBJ1-6 is placed among ORFs of uncertain function. V was clipped by 4 bases and J by 5 bases; unmatched bases: 5. Germline V lookup: CDR1 FNHDT, CDR2 SITEND (reference sequence). There are 15 residues in the CDR3. The covered CDR3 bases are TGTGCCAGCAGTCCCCCGGACAGGGATAATTCGCCC. Amino acids: CASSPPDRDNSP. The entire CDR3 protein reads CASSPPDRDNSPLYF.

As concerns this clone: The listed genes are named as in mouse. With the read ending 4 residues before the CDR3 end, the germline J gene is used to fill in that end. The gene calls are TRBV2 and TRBJ2-5; 7 nucleotides align to TRBD1. The CDR3 extends over 14 amino acids. Germline CDR1 and CDR2: LGHNA and YSYQKL. The sequenced part of the CDR3 DNA is TGTGCCAGCAGCCAAGAGGGACAGAAAGAC. It is translated as CASSQEGQKD. The complete CDR3 protein is CASSQEGQKDTQYF.

By frequency in the sample, this clone is medium-sized. Here the gene names and germline are mouse. The DNA ends 4 residues before the CDR3 does, and the rest of the CDR3 is filled in from the germline J gene. V gene TRBV17 combines with J gene TRBJ2-1; no firm D call. V shed 3 bases and J shed 3 bases, with 9 bases lying between them. CDR3 length: 14 amino acids. The germline gives CDR1 MNHDT, CDR2 YYDKIL. CDR3 bases read: TGTGCTAGCAGTAGGGCAGGTAGCTATGCT. This encodes CASSRAGSYA. The full CDR3 protein reads CASSRAGSYAEQFF.

This clone has at least ten counts. The listed genes are named as in mouse. The sequenced fragment ends 4 residues before the CDR3 boundary, so the rest is inferred from the germline J gene. V is TRBV13-1 and J is TRBJ1-2; TRBD1 is a possible D gene (5 bases). CDR1 and CDR2 from the germline V gene are NSHNY and SYGAGN. The CDR3 sequence is 13 residues long. Trimming cost V 2 bases and J 0 bases, with 5 bases left between them. The CDR3 is CASSEQANSDYTF. The covered CDR3 bases are TGTGCCAGCAGTGAACAGGCAAACTCC.

To note about this clone: Mouse names are used for the genes. The observed sequence ends 4 residues before the CDR3 terminus, with the missing tail filled in from the germline J gene. V is TRBV13-2 and J is TRBJ2-5, with 8 positions matching TRBD2. Germline CDR1 NNHNN, CDR2 SYGAGS (reference sequence). The length of the CDR3 is 16 residues. V shed 1 base and J 0 bases; nucleotides not matched to a gene: 4. This CDR3 reads CASGDQTGDNQDTQYF. Incomplete CDR3 DNA: TGTGCCAGCGGTGATCAGACTGGGGATAACCAAGAC.

Comments on this clone: Gene names are the mouse ones. The read ends 4 residues before the CDR3 terminus; that terminus is restored from the germline J gene. The V gene is TRBV13-2, the J gene TRBJ2-1; no clear D gene. The CDR3 runs 13 residues. The germline V gene has CDR1 NNHNN and CDR2 SYGAGS (reference sequence). Trimming pared 0 bases from V and 4 bases from J, leaving 5 bases between. The CDR3 bases that were read are TGTGCCAGCGGTGATGCAAGGTATGCT. It codes for CASGDARYA. The full CDR3 is CASGDARYAEQFF.

This clone came up a few times. The gene names here belong to mouse. The read gets to within 4 residues of the CDR3 end, and the germline J gene fills in the rest. V gene TRBV29 combines with J gene TRBJ2-7; 8 bases fit TRBD1. CDR1 MSHET and CDR2 SYDVDS come from the germline V gene. The CDR3 has 12 amino acids. The sequenced CDR3 bases are TGTGCTAGCAGGCGGGACAGGTAT. Translation gives CASRRDRY. The CDR3 reads in full as CASRRDRYEQYF.

Relative to its sample, this clone is medium-sized. Here the gene names and germline are mouse. The missing CDR3 end, 4 residues past where the read stops, is filled in from the germline J gene. The genes are TRBV13-2 and TRBJ1-1; D ambiguous. V was trimmed by 2 bases and J by 0 bases, leaving 5 bases between them. The CDR3 sequence is 13 residues long. CDR1 NNHNN and CDR2 SYGAGS come from the germline V gene (reference sequence). CDR3 in amino acids: CASGETANTEVFF. The CDR3 bases that were read are TGTGCCAGCGGTGAAACAGCAAACACA.

Many counts were recorded for this clone. Germline and genes: mouse. The read ends 4 residues early relative to the CDR3; the germline J gene fills the gap. The chain carries TRBV5 and TRBJ2-7, with 8 bases fitting TRBD1. The J segment lost 2 bases and the V segment lost 4 bases, leaving 7 bases of the junction unmatched. The CDR3 sequence is 15 residues long. CDR1 is LGHNA, CDR2 YNLKQL, per germline (reference sequence). Partial CDR3 DNA: TGTGCCAGCAGCCCCTGGACAGGGAGGCCCTAT. This gives the protein CASSPWTGRPY. Given in full, the CDR3 is CASSPWTGRPYEQYF.

This clone occurred many times. Mouse gene names apply. With the read ending 4 residues before the CDR3 end, the germline J gene is used to fill in that end. This chain uses TRBV29 with TRBJ1-2; TRBD1 aligns across 9 bases. The V and J ends lost 2 bases and 4 bases, in that order; junction bases with no gene match: 2. Germline V lookup: CDR1 MSHET, CDR2 SYDVDS. CDR3 length: 14 residues. CDR3 DNA, as far as it was read: TGTGCTAGCAGTTTAGGGGGACAGGGCTCC. Amino acids: CASSLGGQGS. The whole CDR3 protein reads CASSLGGQGSDYTF.

In its sample, this clone is medium-sized (0.01 to 0.1%). The gene names here belong to mouse. The read falls 4 residues short of the CDR3 end, and the missing part is taken from the germline J gene. V gene TRBV17 combines with J gene TRBJ1-1; 7 positions match TRBD1. The trim removed 0 bases at V and 0 bases at J, leaving 1 base unmatched. Germline loops: CDR1 MNHDT, CDR2 YYDKIL. The CDR3 consists of 15 residues. CDR3 DNA, as far as it was read: TGTGCTAGCAGTAGAGATGGGACAGCAAACACA. This encodes CASSRDGTANT. The complete CDR3 reads CASSRDGTANTEVFF.